This T cell receptor (beta chain) comes out of a study of T-cell memory formation after mild COVID-19 (TCRdb year 2021). Regarding the study in general: TCR sequence clusters from the two donors were found to be largely donor specific. In a couple of donors, T-cell clones that expanded and contracted after mild COVID-19 were followed by sequencing TCRalpha and TCRbeta repertoires longitudinally. The cohort comprised two young, previously healthy adult volunteers, one female and one male.

For sequencing, an Illumina NovaSeq 6000 was employed. TCRalpha and TCRbeta cDNA libraries were built by 5'RACE with constant-segment primers, adding sample barcodes and unique molecular identifiers. Trizol reagent was used to extract RNA from every sample. Amplification of the libraries took two PCR steps, and the second step added a second sample barcode plus Illumina TruSeq adapters. Libraries were sequenced on an Illumina NovaSeq with 2 x 150 bp paired-end reads. The original methods were these. Demultiplexing of reads and collapsing into UMI-guided consensus sequences were performed with migec v1.2.7. Using mixcr v2.1.11, UMI consensuses were aligned to TRA and TRB V and J templates and then assembled into clonotypes. Expanded or contracted clonotypes were those called significant by both edgeR and NoisET, with noise models trained on biological replicates. edgeR calls used a false discovery rate-adjusted p below 0.01 and a log2 fold-change threshold of 1. As an exploratory analysis of dynamics, PCA with hierarchical clustering was applied to max-normalized trajectories of the 1000 most abundant clonotypes. Each responding clone was given a CD4 or CD8 phenotype based on the CD4+ and CD8+ repertoires, which had been sequenced separately. TCRdb reprocessing: public reads trimmed at Q25 with fastp, clones called with MiXCR, in-frame beta chains kept. Rows merge per CDR3 protein into single entries with the most common DNA and genes. TCRdb assigned the V and J calls; the authors' analysis was not used. Recorded for this sample are around 200,000 distinct CDR3 sequences; roughly 30% of them occurred a single time. The ten largest account for about an eighth of the sample.

The CDR3 covers 11 residues, taking in both the cysteine and the phenylalanine. The DNA shown is the 33-base CDR3, in frame from base 1. V and J are truncated by 3 bases and 4 bases respectively, leaving an intervening sequence of 3 bases. As concerns this clonotype: Its antigen remains undetermined. The record has no base qualities; no much larger clone is one base away.

Ficoll-Paque density gradient centrifugation was the method used to isolate PBMCs. Study-wide conclusions, independent of this receptor: From day 15 to 85, contracting clones showed balanced CD4/CD8 phenotypes, whereas a second wave of clones that expanded from day 15 to 37 leaned towards CD4+. The study covered only a couple of mild cases, and larger cohorts including severe cases with pre-infection samples were considered necessary. Whether the second-wave clones peaking on day 37 were SARS-CoV-2 specific was not confirmed. Contracting CD4+ clones turned up mainly in the CM and EM memory subsets, whereas EMRA was where CD8+ clones were enriched. Some responding clones were found in pre-infection memory, which suggests that pre-existing cross-reactive memory T cells took part in the SARS-CoV-2 response.

Here the chain combines TRBV12-3 or TRBV12-4 and TRBJ1-2, with the identity of the D gene unclear. Source material: PBMCs or a T cell subset sorted from them (not recorded which). This clonotype originated in an adult woman who had mild COVID-19 (a few samples of this study predate the infection). The sample titles of this study are shuffled in the database, so cell type and time point are left out; the donor was told from shared clones. The CDR3 protein is CASSLLYGYTF. The bases read TGTGCCAGCAGTTTGCTCTATGGCTACACCTTC.